These T cell receptor beta chains were read from a single sample in a study of identical twins. TCRdb fed the 5' RACE reads into MiXCR, producing one record per CDR3 protein. Of about 570,000 distinct CDR3 sequences listed, 7.5% to 10% are singletons. The same data also contributed to another study, on yellow fever vaccine responses in identical twins.

Specimen: PBMCs. The origin of the receptors is a woman between 18 and 30 years old in good health. Both conserved end residues are part of each CDR3.

v_call	j_call	cdr3_aa
TRBV19	TRBJ1-6	CASSQRVDSPLHF
TRBV12-3/TRBV12-4	TRBJ2-1	CASRRGLNEQFF
TRBV11-2	TRBJ2-2	CASSPGLSPGELFF
TRBV6-5	TRBJ2-4	CASSYVAGAKNIQYF
TRBV10-3	TRBJ2-1	CATQRPPNNEQFF
TRBV28	TRBJ2-1	CASIPTLAGEDRLSSYNEQFF
TRBV4-1	TRBJ1-4	CASSQEGVGKEKLFF
TRBV6-5	TRBJ2-1	CASSSLAGESNEQFF
TRBV7-2	TRBJ2-2	CASSPRTGGITGELFF
TRBV4-3	TRBJ1-6	CASSPKVPDRGSSYNSPLHF
TRBV2	TRBJ2-7	CASSQTGANEQYF
TRBV5-6	TRBJ1-3	CASSFWEIGNTIYF
TRBV7-2	TRBJ2-2	CASSLEGLGGELFF
TRBV2	TRBJ2-2	CASSAEGGRTGELFF
TRBV10-3	TRBJ2-7	CAISLDRENEQYF
TRBV5-1	TRBJ2-7	CASSLNGRTMPYEQYF
TRBV7-2	TRBJ2-3	CASSLAAGGTTQYF